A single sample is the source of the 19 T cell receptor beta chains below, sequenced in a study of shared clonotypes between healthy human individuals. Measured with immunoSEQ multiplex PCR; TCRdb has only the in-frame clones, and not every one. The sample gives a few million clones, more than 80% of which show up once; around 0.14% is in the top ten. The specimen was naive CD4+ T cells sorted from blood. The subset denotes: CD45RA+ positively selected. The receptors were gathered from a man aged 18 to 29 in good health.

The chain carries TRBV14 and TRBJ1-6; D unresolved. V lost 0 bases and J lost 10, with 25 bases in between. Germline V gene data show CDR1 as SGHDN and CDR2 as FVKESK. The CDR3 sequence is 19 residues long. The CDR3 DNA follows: TGTGCCAGCAGCCAAGATGTCGACTTCTCTTCTCCAGGTAGATCACCCCTCCACTTT. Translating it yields CASSQDVDFSSPGRSPLHF.

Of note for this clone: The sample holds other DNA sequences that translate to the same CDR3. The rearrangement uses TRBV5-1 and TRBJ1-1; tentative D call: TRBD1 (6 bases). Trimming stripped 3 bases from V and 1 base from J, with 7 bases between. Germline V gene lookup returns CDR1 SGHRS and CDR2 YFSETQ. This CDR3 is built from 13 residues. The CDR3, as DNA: TGCGCCAGCAGCTACAGGGAGAACACTGAAGCTTTCTTT. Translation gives CASSYRENTEAFF. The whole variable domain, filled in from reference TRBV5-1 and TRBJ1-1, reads KAGVTQTPRYLIKTRGQQVTLSCSPISGHRSVSWYQQTPGQGLQFLFEYFSETQRNKGNFPGRFSGRQFSNSRSEMNVSTLELGDSALYLCASSYRENTEAFFGQGTRLTVV.

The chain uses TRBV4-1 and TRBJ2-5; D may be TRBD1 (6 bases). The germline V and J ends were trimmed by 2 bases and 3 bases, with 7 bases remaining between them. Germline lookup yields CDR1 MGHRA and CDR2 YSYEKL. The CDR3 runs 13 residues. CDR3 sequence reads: CASSQTGKETQYF. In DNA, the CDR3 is TGCGCCAGCAGCCAAACAGGGAAAGAGACCCAGTACTTC.

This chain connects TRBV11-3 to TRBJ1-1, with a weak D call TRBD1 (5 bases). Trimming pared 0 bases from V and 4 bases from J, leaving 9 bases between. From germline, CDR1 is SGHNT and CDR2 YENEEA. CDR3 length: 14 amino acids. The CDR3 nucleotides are TGTGCCAGCAGCTTAGATCCGAGGGGCACTGAAGCTTTCTTT. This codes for CASSLDPRGTEAFF.

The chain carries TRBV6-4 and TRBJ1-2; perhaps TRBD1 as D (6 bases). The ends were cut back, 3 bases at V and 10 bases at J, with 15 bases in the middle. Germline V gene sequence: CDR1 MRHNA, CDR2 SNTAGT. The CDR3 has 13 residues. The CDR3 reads CASSEFGGQVYTF. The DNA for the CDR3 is TGTGCCAGCAGTGAATTCGGGGGGCAAGTCTACACCTTC.

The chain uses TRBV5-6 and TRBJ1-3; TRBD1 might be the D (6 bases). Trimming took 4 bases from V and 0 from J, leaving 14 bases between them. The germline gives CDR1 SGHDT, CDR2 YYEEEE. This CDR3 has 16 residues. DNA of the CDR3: TGTGCCAGCAGCGCCCGGGACACTTACTCTGGAAACACCATATATTTT. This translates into CASSARDTYSGNTIYF.

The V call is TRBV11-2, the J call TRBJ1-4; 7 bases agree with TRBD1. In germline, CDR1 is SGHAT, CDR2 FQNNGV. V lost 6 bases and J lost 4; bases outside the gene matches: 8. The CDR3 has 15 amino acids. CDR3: CASRHPGQINEKLFF. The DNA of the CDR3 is TGTGCCAGCAGACACCCGGGACAGATTAATGAAAAACTGTTTTTT.

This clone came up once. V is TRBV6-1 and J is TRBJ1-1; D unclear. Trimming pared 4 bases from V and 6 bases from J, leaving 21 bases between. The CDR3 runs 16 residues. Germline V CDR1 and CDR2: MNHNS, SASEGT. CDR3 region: CASSGARRTAGAEAFF. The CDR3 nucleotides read TGTGCCAGCAGTGGCGCAAGACGGACCGCTGGGGCTGAAGCTTTCTTT.

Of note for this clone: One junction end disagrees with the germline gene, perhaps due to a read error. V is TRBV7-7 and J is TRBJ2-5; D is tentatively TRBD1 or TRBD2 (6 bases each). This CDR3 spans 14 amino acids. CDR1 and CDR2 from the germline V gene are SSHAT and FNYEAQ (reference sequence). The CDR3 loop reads CASSLGGTGETQYF. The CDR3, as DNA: TGTGCTAGCAGCTTAGGGGGGACCGGAGAGACCCAGTACTTC.

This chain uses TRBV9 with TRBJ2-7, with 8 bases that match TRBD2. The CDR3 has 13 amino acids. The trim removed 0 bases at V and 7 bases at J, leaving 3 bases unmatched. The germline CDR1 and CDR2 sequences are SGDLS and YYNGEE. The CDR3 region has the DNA TGTGCCAGCAGCGTAGCTGGACTAGCTGAGCAGTACTTC. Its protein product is CASSVAGLAEQYF.

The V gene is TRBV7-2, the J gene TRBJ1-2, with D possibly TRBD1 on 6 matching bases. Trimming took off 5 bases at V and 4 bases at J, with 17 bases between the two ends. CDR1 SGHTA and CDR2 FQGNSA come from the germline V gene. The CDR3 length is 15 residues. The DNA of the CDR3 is TGTGCCAGCAGCGAATCTTTTCAGGGGCCCTATGGCTACACCTTC. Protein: CASSESFQGPYGYTF.

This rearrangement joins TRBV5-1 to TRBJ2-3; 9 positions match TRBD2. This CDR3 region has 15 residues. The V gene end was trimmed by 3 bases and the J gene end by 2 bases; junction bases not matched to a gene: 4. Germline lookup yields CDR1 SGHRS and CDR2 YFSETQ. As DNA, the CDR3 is TGCGCCAGCAGCTGGCGGGGGGGGACCACAGATACGCAGTATTTT. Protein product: CASSWRGGTTDTQYF.

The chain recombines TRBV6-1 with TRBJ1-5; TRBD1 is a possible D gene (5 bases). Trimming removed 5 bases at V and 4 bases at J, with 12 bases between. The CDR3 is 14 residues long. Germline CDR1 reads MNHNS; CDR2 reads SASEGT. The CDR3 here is CASSNRDGNQPQHF. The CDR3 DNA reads TGTGCCAGCAGTAACCGGGACGGTAATCAGCCCCAGCATTTT.

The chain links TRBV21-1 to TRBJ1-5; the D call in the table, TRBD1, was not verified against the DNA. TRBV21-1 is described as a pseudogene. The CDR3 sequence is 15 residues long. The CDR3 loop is CASSDNRATRQPQHF. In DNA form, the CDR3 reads TGTGCCAGCAGCGACAACAGGGCCACGAGGCAGCCCCAGCATTTT.

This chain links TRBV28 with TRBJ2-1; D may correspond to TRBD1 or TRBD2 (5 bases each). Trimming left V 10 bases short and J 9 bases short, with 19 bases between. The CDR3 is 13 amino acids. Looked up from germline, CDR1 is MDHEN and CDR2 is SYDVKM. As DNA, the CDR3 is TGTGCCACGAGGGGAGCGGACGGCATTGAGCAGTTCTTC. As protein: CATRGADGIEQFF.

In DNA form, the CDR3 reads TGTGCCAGCAGCTTAGATCCGGGCTACGAGCAGTACTTC. Amino acids: CASSLDPGYEQYF. This chain links TRBV11-2 with TRBJ2-7; D ambiguous. Germline CDR1 reads SGHAT; CDR2 reads FQNNGV. V shed 0 bases and J shed 3 bases, with 6 bases lying between them. There are 13 residues in the CDR3.

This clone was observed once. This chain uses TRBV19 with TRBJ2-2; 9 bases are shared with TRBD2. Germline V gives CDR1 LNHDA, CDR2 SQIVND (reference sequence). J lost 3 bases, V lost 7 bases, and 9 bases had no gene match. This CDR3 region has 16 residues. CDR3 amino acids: CASTPATSGHTGELFF. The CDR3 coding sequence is TGTGCCAGTACCCCGGCGACTAGCGGACACACCGGGGAGCTGTTTTTT.

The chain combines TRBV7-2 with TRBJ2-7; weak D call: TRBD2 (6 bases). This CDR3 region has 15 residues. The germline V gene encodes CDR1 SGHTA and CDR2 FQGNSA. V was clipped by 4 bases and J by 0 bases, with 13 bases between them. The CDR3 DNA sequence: TGTGCCAGCAGCTCACCCGGGACTTTCTCCTACGAGCAGTACTTC. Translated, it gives CASSSPGTFSYEQYF.

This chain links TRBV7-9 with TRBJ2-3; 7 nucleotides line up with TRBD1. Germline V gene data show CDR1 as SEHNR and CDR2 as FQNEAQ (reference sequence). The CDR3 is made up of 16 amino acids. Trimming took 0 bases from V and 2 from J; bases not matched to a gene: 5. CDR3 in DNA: TGTGCCAGCAGCTTAGCGAGGGACAGAGACACAGATACGCAGTATTTT. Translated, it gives CASSLARDRDTDTQYF.